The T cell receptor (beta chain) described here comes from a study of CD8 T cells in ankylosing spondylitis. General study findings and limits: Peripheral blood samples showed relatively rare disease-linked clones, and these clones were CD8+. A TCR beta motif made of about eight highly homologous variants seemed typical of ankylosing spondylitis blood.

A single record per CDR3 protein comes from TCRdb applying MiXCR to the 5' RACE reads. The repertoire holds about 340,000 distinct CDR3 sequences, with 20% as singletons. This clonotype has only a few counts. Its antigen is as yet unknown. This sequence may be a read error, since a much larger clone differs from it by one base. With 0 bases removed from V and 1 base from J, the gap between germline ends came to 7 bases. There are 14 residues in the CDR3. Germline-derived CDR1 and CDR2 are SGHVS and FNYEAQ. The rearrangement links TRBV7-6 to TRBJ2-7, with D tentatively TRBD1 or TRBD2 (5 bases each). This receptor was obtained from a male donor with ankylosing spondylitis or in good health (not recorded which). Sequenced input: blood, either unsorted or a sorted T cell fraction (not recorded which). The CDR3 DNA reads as TGTGCCAGCAGCTTAGCGGGGGAATCCTACGAGCAGTACTTC. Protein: CASSLAGESYEQYF.